One sample yielded the 32 T cell receptor beta chains listed below, sequenced in a study of PD-L1 blockade in urothelial cancer. The table came from immunoSEQ multiplex PCR; TCRdb's copy has only in-frame clones and leaves some out. Seen here are roughly 84,000 clones, roughly 82% observed once, and the top ten hold over 7.5%. The sequencing used PBMCs, collected around atezolizumab (anti-PD-L1) treatment. The receptors were sampled from a man between 65 and 85 years old with urothelial cancer.

The V call is TRBV6-6, the J call TRBJ2-7; D is unresolved. The ends were cut back, 7 bases at V and 3 bases at J, with 16 bases in the middle. The CDR3 consists of 14 residues. Germline values: CDR1 MNHNY, CDR2 SVGAGI (reference sequence). In DNA, the CDR3 is TGTGCCAGCAACCGAGACGGAGTCGACTACGAGCAGTACTTC. It encodes CASNRDGVDYEQYF.

The genes are TRBV5-4 and TRBJ1-1; D is uncertain. Germline V gene lookup returns CDR1 SGHNT and CDR2 YYREEE (reference sequence). Trimming stripped 1 base from V and 1 base from J, with 8 bases between. The CDR3 is 14 residues long. Here the CDR3 reads CASSLTGSNTEAFF. CDR3 DNA sequence: TGTGCCAGCAGCTTGACGGGATCGAACACTGAAGCTTTCTTT.

The chain joins TRBV30 to TRBJ2-7, with D tentatively TRBD1 (5 bases). This CDR3 contains 11 residues. The germline CDR1 and CDR2 sequences are GTSNPN and SVGIG (reference sequence). Between the trimmed V and J ends, which lost 8 bases and 6 bases, there was a span of 14 bases. The CDR3 sequence is CAQGRIGEQYF. DNA for the CDR3: TGTGCCCAGGGCAGAATAGGCGAGCAGTACTTC.

This rearrangement joins TRBV7-8 to TRBJ1-3; 8 nucleotides match TRBD1. With 5 bases clipped from V and 2 bases from J, the junction kept 2 bases outside the gene matches. Germline lookup yields CDR1 SGHVS and CDR2 FQNEAQ. This CDR3 contains 14 residues. CDR3 coding DNA: TGTGCCAGCAGCGTCAGGGGGCCTGGAAACACCATATATTTT. Protein: CASSVRGPGNTIYF.

This chain links TRBV10-3 with TRBJ2-3; D possibly corresponds to TRBD2 (6 bases). Deletions cut 11 bases from V and 6 bases from J, with 21 bases between. Germline V lookup: CDR1 ENHRY, CDR2 SYGVKD. The CDR3 is 14 residues long. The chain's CDR3 is CASDEGGLGDTQYF. In DNA, the CDR3 is TGTGCCTCTGATGAGGGAGGCCTCGGGGATACGCAGTATTTT.

This sequence joins TRBV7-3 and TRBJ2-1; 9 nucleotides agree with TRBD2. This CDR3 contains 15 residues. The V and J ends lost 5 bases and 0 bases, in that order; junction bases with no gene match: 2. Germline V gene sequence: CDR1 SGHTA, CDR2 FQGTGA. The CDR3 DNA sequence: TGTGCCAGCAGCGATAGCGGGAGCTCCTACAATGAGCAGTTCTTC. It encodes CASSDSGSSYNEQFF.

The chain combines TRBV4-2 with TRBJ1-2, with 8 positions matching TRBD1. The CDR3 covers 14 residues. Germline values: CDR1 LGHNA, CDR2 YNFKEQ. V shed 5 bases, J shed 0 bases, and the junction held 2 bases outside the gene matches. As DNA, the CDR3 is TGTGCCAGCAGCGAGGACAGGGCTAACTATGGCTACACCTTC. Residues: CASSEDRANYGYTF.

The rearrangement joins TRBV10-3 to TRBJ1-4; D is perhaps TRBD1 (6 bases). The CDR3 has 14 amino acids. Germline V lookup: CDR1 ENHRY, CDR2 SYGVKD. V lost 6 bases to trimming and J lost 5 bases, with 13 bases between them. The CDR3 DNA reads TGTGCCATCAGGGAAGGGGGAGGGAATGAAAAACTGTTTTTT. The encoded protein is CAIREGGGNEKLFF.

This clone was seen more than once but under ten times. This chain uses TRBV27 with TRBJ2-2, with 7 bases fitting TRBD1. The ends lost 6 bases at V and 0 bases at J; junction bases unmatched: 4. The CDR3 loop spans 15 amino acids. Germline V gives CDR1 MNHEY, CDR2 SMNVEV (reference sequence). The CDR3 here is CASSRDRSNTGELFF. Here the CDR3 DNA reads TGTGCCAGCAGCCGGGACAGATCGAACACCGGGGAGCTGTTTTTT.

The V gene is TRBV7-3, the J gene TRBJ2-1; D is possibly TRBD1 (5 bases). CDR3 length: 13 amino acids. Trimming took off 4 bases at V and 1 base at J, with 5 bases between the two ends. CDR1 is SGHTA, CDR2 FQGTGA, per germline. This chain's CDR3 is CASSSGSYNEQFF. The CDR3 DNA reads TGTGCCAGCAGCTCAGGGTCCTACAATGAGCAGTTCTTC.

V gene TRBV19 combines with J gene TRBJ2-3; D possibly corresponds to TRBD1 (6 bases). CDR1 and CDR2 (germline): LNHDA, SQIVND (reference sequence). CDR3 length: 16 amino acids. Deletions cut 9 bases from V and 5 bases from J, with 24 bases between. CDR3 sequence (DNA): TGTGCCAGATTTAATCGCCGGGACCAAGGGGGAGATACGCAGTATTTT. Translation: CARFNRRDQGGDTQYF.

The V and J genes are TRBV4-2 and TRBJ2-3, with 9 bases aligning to TRBD1. Trimming removed 4 bases from V and 2 bases from J; junction bases left unmatched: 7. The CDR3 has 16 amino acids. Germline loops: CDR1 LGHNA, CDR2 YNFKEQ. CDR3 bases: TGTGCCAGCAGCCCCCTAGGACAGGGGAACACAGATACGCAGTATTTT. Protein sequence: CASSPLGQGNTDTQYF.

The chain joins TRBV18 to TRBJ1-1, with 10 nucleotides matching TRBD1. The CDR3 loop spans 15 amino acids. Germline V gene data show CDR1 as KGHSH and CDR2 as LQKENI. V shed 6 bases and J 4 bases; nucleotides not matched to a gene: 8. CDR3 nucleotides: TGTGCCAGCTCGTTTGGGACAGGGGTAGCCACTGAAGCTTTCTTT. Protein: CASSFGTGVATEAFF.

The chain is built from TRBV4-2 and TRBJ1-5; 12 bases line up with TRBD1. This CDR3 is 17 amino acids long. CDR1 is LGHNA, CDR2 YNFKEQ, per germline. V shed 8 bases and J 1 base; nucleotides not matched to a gene: 9. CDR3 DNA: TGTGCCAGCGGACCGGGACAGGGGGCAAGGAGCAATCAGCCCCAGCATTTT. It translates to CASGPGQGARSNQPQHF.

V gene TRBV18 combines with J gene TRBJ2-6; D may be TRBD2 (6 bases). V was pared by 3 bases and J by 4 bases, with 16 bases between. CDR3 size: 17 residues. In germline, CDR1 is KGHSH, CDR2 LQKENI. The CDR3 region is CASSPRGTPRGANVLTF. In DNA, the CDR3 is TGTGCCAGCTCACCTCGGGGGACCCCGAGGGGGGCCAACGTCCTGACTTTC.

This chain links TRBV18 with TRBJ1-2; D unclear. The V end was cut by 5 bases, the J end by 7 bases, with 14 bases between. Germline-derived CDR1 and CDR2 are KGHSH and LQKENI. This CDR3 contains 13 residues. CDR3 bases: TGTGCCAGCTCAATGGAGGTTGGAGGTGGCTACACCTTC. Encoded protein: CASSMEVGGGYTF.

The chain joins TRBV7-9 to TRBJ1-2; 7 nucleotides agree with TRBD1. This CDR3 is built from 15 residues. Trimming removed 5 bases from V and 3 bases from J; junction bases left unmatched: 9. CDR1 and CDR2 (germline): SEHNR, FQNEAQ (reference sequence). The CDR3: CASSLSDRPHYGYTF. The CDR3 DNA sequence: TGTGCCAGCAGCCTTTCGGACAGGCCGCACTATGGCTACACCTTC.

The chain carries TRBV6-6 and TRBJ2-7; tentative D call: TRBD2 (6 bases). Germline values: CDR1 MNHNY, CDR2 SVGAGI (reference sequence). This CDR3 is built from 12 residues. The germline V and J ends were trimmed by 5 bases and 5 bases, with 10 bases remaining between them. In nucleotides, the CDR3 is TGTGCCAGCAGTCCGGGACTCAACGAGCAGTACTTC. Translated, it gives CASSPGLNEQYF.

The CDR3 is CASRATGYSTDTQYF. CDR3 DNA: TGTGCCAGTAGAGCTACAGGGTACAGCACAGATACGCAGTATTTT. V and J are TRBV19 and TRBJ2-3; D might be TRBD1 (6 bases). CDR3 length: 15 residues. Germline V lookup: CDR1 LNHDA, CDR2 SQIVND (reference sequence). Between the trimmed V and J ends, which lost 6 bases and 0 bases, there was a span of 13 bases.

In DNA form, the CDR3 reads TGTGCCAGCAGCGTAGGGACAGAAGTTACCCGAACGGCTTTCTTT. Its protein product is CASSVGTEVTRTAFF. The chain has TRBV9 and TRBJ1-1; D is perhaps TRBD1 (6 bases). The CDR3 length is 15 residues. V gave up 0 bases and J gave up 11 bases, with 20 bases separating them. Germline CDR1 reads SGDLS; CDR2 reads YYNGEE.

The chain employs TRBV7-9 and TRBJ2-3; 10 bases line up with TRBD2. V was clipped by 4 bases and J by 5 bases; unmatched bases: 6. Germline V CDR1 and CDR2: SEHNR, FQNEAQ (reference sequence). CDR3 length: 15 amino acids. The CDR3 loop reads CASSSGLAEGDTQYF. As DNA, the CDR3 is TGTGCCAGCAGCTCCGGACTAGCGGAGGGAGATACGCAGTATTTT.

The J gene is TRBJ2-7, the V gene TRBV6-1; TRBD1 matches at 10 bases. The length of the CDR3 is 16 residues. V was pared by 3 bases and J by 1 base, with 6 bases of the junction left unmatched. Germline values: CDR1 MNHNS, CDR2 SASEGT. As DNA, the CDR3 is TGTGCCAGCAGTGATTATCAGGGACAGGGGTCCTACGAGCAGTACTTC. It translates to CASSDYQGQGSYEQYF.

The chain carries TRBV19 and TRBJ2-2; 9 bases agree with TRBD1. This CDR3 spans 14 amino acids. Germline trimming cut 6 bases from V and 9 bases from J; bases unmatched to any gene: 8. CDR1 is LNHDA, CDR2 SQIVND, per germline (reference sequence). The CDR3 bases are TGTGCCAGTAGCCAGGGGACAGGGACTAGGGAGCTGTTTTTT. It translates to CASSQGTGTRELFF.

The chain uses TRBV5-6 and TRBJ1-2; D perhaps matches TRBD1 (5 bases). Trimming removed 0 bases from V and 5 bases from J, with 11 bases in between. The CDR3 has 14 residues. Germline lookup yields CDR1 SGHDT and CDR2 YYEEEE. The CDR3, as DNA: TGTGCCAGCAGCTTGGGAGGCAGGGTATATGGCTACACCTTC. This gives the protein CASSLGGRVYGYTF.

The V call is TRBV19, the J call TRBJ1-1; no clear D gene. The germline gives CDR1 LNHDA, CDR2 SQIVND (reference sequence). The CDR3 length is 14 residues. Trimming stripped 1 base from V and 2 bases from J, with 8 bases between. DNA for the CDR3: TGTGCCAGTAGTATAGGTCCGGGAAACACTGAAGCTTTCTTT. The encoded protein is CASSIGPGNTEAFF.

The chain uses TRBV7-3 and TRBJ2-3; weak D call: TRBD2 (6 bases). The V end was cut by 5 bases, the J end by 2 bases, with 14 bases between. Germline loops: CDR1 SGHTA, CDR2 FQGTGA. The CDR3 is made up of 15 amino acids. The CDR3 DNA is TGTGCCAGCAGCCCCTCGGGACTCAACACAGATACGCAGTATTTT. Translation: CASSPSGLNTDTQYF.

The chain joins TRBV5-1 to TRBJ1-1; no firm D call. The CDR3 is 15 amino acids. From germline, CDR1 is SGHRS and CDR2 YFSETQ. V gave up 0 bases and J gave up 3 bases, with 12 bases separating them. The CDR3 region has the DNA TGCGCCAGCAGCTTGGCTGTGGGCTCGGACACTGAAGCTTTCTTT. This encodes CASSLAVGSDTEAFF.

V and J are TRBV7-8 and TRBJ2-7; 8 bases align to TRBD1. Germline CDR1 reads SGHVS; CDR2 reads FQNEAQ. The V and J ends lost 4 bases and 4 bases, in that order; junction bases with no gene match: 6. This CDR3 contains 14 residues. As DNA, the CDR3 is TGTGCCAGCAGCTCGGACAGGGAGAGTTACGAGCAGTACTTC. It translates to CASSSDRESYEQYF.

This sequence joins TRBV7-8 and TRBJ1-3; D is possibly TRBD1 (5 bases). This CDR3 contains 18 residues. The germline gives CDR1 SGHVS, CDR2 FQNEAQ. Trimming pared 2 bases from V and 2 bases from J, leaving 19 bases between. The chain's CDR3 is CASSLLASPGLTGNTIYF. The CDR3 DNA is TGTGCCAGCAGCTTATTGGCCTCGCCAGGGCTCACTGGAAACACCATATATTTT.

The chain joins TRBV6-5 to TRBJ1-2; D is perhaps TRBD1 (5 bases). The germline V gene encodes CDR1 MNHEY and CDR2 SVGAGI. Trimming shortened V by 6 bases and J by 2 bases, and 16 bases separated the two germline ends. The length of the CDR3 is 15 residues. CDR3 in amino acids: CASSRRQFMNYGYTF. CDR3 sequence (DNA): TGTGCCAGCAGCCGTAGACAGTTCATGAACTATGGCTACACCTTC.

The V call is TRBV28, the J call TRBJ1-2; a weak D match, TRBD1 (5 bases). The CDR3 spans 11 residues. Germline CDR1 MDHEN, CDR2 SYDVKM. V gave up 6 bases and J gave up 7 bases, with 9 bases separating them. CDR3 DNA: TGTGCCAGCAGCACCAGGGCTGGCTACACCTTC. Translated, it gives CASSTRAGYTF.

Written as DNA, the CDR3 is TGTGCCAGCAGCCCGTTTTATGGCGGGGAAGCTTTCTTT. The encoded protein is CASSPFYGGEAFF. J is TRBJ1-1 and V is TRBV28, with D uncertain. V lost 6 bases and J 8 bases, leaving 16 bases between the germline ends. Germline CDR1 is MDHEN and CDR2 is SYDVKM. This CDR3 spans 13 amino acids.